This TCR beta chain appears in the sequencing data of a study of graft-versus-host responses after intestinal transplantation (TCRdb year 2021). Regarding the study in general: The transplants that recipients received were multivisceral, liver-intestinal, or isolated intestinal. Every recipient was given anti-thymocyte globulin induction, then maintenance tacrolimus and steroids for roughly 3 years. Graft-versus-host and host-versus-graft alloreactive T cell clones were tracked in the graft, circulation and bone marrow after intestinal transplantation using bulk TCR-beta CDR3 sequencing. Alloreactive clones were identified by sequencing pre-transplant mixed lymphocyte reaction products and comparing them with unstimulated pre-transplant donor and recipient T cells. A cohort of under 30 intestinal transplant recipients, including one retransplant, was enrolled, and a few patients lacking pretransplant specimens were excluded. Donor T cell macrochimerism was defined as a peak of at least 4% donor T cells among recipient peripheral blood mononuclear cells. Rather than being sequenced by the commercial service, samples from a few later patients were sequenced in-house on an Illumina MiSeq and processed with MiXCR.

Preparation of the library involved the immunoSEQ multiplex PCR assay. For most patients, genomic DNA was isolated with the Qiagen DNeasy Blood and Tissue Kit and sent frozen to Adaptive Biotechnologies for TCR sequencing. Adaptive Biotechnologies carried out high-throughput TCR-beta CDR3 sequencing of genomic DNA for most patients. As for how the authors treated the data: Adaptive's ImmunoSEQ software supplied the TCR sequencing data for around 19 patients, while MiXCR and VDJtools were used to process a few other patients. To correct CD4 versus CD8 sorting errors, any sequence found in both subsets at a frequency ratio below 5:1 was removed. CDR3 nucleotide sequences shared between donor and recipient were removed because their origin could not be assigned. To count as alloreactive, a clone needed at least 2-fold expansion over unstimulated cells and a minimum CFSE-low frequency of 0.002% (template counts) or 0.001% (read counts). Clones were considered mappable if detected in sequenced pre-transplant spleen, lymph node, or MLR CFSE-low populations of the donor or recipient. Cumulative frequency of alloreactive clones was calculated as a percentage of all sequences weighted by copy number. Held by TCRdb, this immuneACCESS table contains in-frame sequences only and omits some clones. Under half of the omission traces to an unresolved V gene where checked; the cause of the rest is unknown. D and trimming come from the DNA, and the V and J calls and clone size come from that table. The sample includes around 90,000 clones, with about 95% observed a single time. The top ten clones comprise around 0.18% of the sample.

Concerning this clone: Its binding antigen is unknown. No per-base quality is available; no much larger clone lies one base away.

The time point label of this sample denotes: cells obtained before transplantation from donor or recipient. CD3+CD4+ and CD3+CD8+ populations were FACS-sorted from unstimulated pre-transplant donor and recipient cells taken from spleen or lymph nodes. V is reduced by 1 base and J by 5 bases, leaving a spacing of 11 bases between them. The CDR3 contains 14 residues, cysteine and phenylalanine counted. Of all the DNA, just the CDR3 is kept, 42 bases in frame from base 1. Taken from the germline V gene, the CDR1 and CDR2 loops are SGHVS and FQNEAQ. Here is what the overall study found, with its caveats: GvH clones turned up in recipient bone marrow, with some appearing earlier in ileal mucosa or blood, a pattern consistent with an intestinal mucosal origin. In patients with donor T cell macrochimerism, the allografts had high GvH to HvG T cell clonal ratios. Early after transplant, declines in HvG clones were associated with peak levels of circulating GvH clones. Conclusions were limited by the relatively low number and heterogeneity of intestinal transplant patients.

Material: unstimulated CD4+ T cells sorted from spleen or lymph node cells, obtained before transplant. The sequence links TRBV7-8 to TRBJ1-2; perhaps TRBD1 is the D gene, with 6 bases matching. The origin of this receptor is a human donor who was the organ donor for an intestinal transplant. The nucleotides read TGTGCCAGCAGCTTAGGGGGGGCTGAGTATGGCTACACCTTC. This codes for CASSLGGAEYGYTF.